This T cell receptor beta chain comes out of a study of vaccination effects on CD4 cells after COVID-19 (dated by TCRdb to between 2021 and 2023). Study-level background: Each participant got two doses of an mRNA SARS-CoV-2 vaccine, either BNT162b2 or mRNA-1273. In the study, cultures from other donors were sequenced using the Oncomine TCR Beta short-read assay on an Illumina iSeq 100. The study compared SARS-CoV-2 spike-specific CD4+ TCR repertoires before and after mRNA vaccination in COVID-19 convalescent patients and infection-naive vaccine recipients. Altogether, about 10 COVID-19 convalescent patients and several SARS-CoV-2-naive healthy vaccine recipients made up the full study. General findings and caveats noted by the study authors: Marked clonal contraction was observed in both infection-induced and vaccine-induced clones at late post-vaccination timepoints, consistent with waning T cell responses. Among healthy vaccine recipients, nearly all vaccine-induced clones were SARS-CoV-2 mono-reactive, and only 1 of 255 was cross-reactive with common cold coronaviruses. Only a small number of convalescent patients were included, and no early post-infection timepoints were available, which limited the study.

Libraries came from the immunoSEQ multiplex PCR assay. DNA from the cultured, isolated CD4+ T cells was subjected to TCR beta CDR3 sequencing. Under the source paper's analysis protocol: The analysis removed non-productive TCR sequences, trimmed reads to the CDR3 region, and retained only CDR3s that were 7 or more amino acids long. Antigen-specific clonotypes were identified with the MANAFEST web app by comparing expansion in peptide wells against reference cultures. For clones to be considered positive, expansion at FDR<0.05 versus reference and all other wells, an odds ratio above 5, and a frequency above 0.1% in two replicate wells were required. A clonotype was called cross-reactive if it was significantly expanded both in SARS-CoV-2 spike wells and in at least one common cold coronavirus spike condition. CDR3 similarity was assessed by Levenshtein distance with the stringdist R package, and unrooted trees were built with ape in R 3.6.1. The table comes from immuneACCESS by way of TCRdb, which keeps in-frame sequences with V and J called. Part of the clones is missing from these tables; in studies checked, under half for an unresolved V gene and the rest for unknown reasons. That table supplies the V and J calls and clone size; D and trimming were determined from the DNA. The sample includes tens of thousands of clones, with approximately 70% observed a single time. About 8.9% of the sample is taken by the ten largest.

In the ViraFEST assay, PBMC were stimulated with viral peptide pools, and TCR sequencing was then used to find antigen-specific CD4+ T cell clonotypes based on their expansion. After less than 13 days of culture, CD4+ T cells were isolated with the EasySep CD4+ T cell isolation kit. None of the healthy vaccine recipients had a prior SARS-CoV-2 infection, which was confirmed by nucleocapsid antibody tests that came back negative both before and after vaccination. Over 1.5 million PBMC per well were cultured with 10 ug/ml peptides in IMDM containing 5% human AB serum, approximately 10 IU/ml IL-2 and gentamicin. On days 3 and 7, half of the culture medium was replaced with fresh IL-2-containing medium. Unless noted otherwise, every peptide stimulation condition was cultured in triplicate wells. PBMC were separated from whole blood using Ficoll-Paque Plus gradient centrifugation and were then either cryopreserved at -140C or used fresh. Overlapping peptide pools spanned the spike proteins of SARS-CoV-2 and the common cold coronaviruses HCoV-NL63, HCoV-OC43 and HCoV-229E. The QIAamp micro DNA kit was used to extract genomic DNA from the cultured CD4+ T cells.

CDR3 length: 16 amino acids, cysteine to phenylalanine. The CDR3 DNA has 48 bases and is translated from base 1. V loses 0 bases of germline sequence and J loses 0 bases, and the interval between the two ends is 10 bases. The germline V gene provides CDR1 SNHLY and CDR2 FYNNEI. A note on this clone: What antigen it recognizes has not been identified. No base quality information exists; no much larger clone differs at one position.

This specimen was CD4+ T cells from PBMCs cultured with HCoV-NL63 spike peptides, taken before COVID-19 vaccination. According to the study, the label for this sample's cell subset or site signals: HCoV-NL63 spike overlapping peptide pool stimulation. The chain was built from TRBV2 and TRBJ2-3; no confident D gene assignment can be made. This receptor was obtained from a human donor who received a COVID-19 vaccine. The CDR3 is CASSEAPSTSTDTQYF. The bases read TGTGCCAGCAGTGAAGCCCCGAGCACTAGCACAGATACGCAGTATTTT.